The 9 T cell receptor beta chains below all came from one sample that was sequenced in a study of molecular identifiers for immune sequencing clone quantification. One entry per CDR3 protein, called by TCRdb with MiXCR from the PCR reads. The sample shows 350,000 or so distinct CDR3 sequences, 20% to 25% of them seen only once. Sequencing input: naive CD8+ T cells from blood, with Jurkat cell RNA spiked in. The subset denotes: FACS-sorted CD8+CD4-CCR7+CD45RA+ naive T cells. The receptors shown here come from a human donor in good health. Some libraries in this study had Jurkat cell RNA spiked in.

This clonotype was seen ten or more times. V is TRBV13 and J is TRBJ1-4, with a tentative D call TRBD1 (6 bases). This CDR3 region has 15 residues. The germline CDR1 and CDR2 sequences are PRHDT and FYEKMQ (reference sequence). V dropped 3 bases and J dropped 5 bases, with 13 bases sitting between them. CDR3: CASSFGQKQNEKLFF. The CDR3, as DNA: TGTGCCAGCAGCTTCGGACAGAAACAAAATGAAAAACTGTTTTTT.

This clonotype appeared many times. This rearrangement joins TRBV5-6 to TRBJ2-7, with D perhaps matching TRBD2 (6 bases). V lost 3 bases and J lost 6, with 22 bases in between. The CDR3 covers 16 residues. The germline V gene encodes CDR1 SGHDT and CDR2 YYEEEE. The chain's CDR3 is CASSYGTGGGAGEQYF. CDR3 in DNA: TGTGCCAGCAGCTACGGTACCGGCGGAGGGGCCGGCGAGCAGTACTTC.

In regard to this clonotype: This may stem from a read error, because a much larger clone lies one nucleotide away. CDR3 sequence: CSARGQSAKNIQYF. CDR3 coding DNA: TGCAGTGCTAGGGGACAGAGCGCCAAAAACATTCAGTACTTC. The chain is built from TRBV20-1 and TRBJ2-4; 7 positions agree with TRBD1. Germline V lookup: CDR1 DFQATT, CDR2 SNEGSKA (reference sequence). The CDR3 is 14 amino acids. Losses at the gene ends were 3 bases for V and 1 base for J; bases not matched to a gene: 3.

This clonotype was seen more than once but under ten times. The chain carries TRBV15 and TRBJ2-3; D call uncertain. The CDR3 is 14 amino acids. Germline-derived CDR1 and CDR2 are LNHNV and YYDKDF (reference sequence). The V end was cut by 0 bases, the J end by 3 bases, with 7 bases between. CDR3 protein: CATSRESPTDTQYF. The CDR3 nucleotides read TGTGCCACCAGCAGAGAATCCCCTACAGATACGCAGTATTTT.

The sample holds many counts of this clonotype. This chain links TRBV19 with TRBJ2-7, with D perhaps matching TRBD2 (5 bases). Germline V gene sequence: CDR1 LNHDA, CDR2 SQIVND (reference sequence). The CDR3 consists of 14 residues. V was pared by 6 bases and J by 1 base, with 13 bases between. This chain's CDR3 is CASSPSAGSYEQYF. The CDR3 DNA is TGTGCCAGTAGCCCGAGCGCGGGTTCCTACGAGCAGTACTTC.

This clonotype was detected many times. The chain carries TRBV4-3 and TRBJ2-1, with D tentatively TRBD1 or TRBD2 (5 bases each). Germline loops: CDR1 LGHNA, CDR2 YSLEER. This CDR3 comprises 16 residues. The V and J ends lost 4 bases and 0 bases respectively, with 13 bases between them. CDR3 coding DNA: TGCGCCAGCAGCCTATTGGGACCCCGCTCCTACAATGAGCAGTTCTTC. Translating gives CASSLLGPRSYNEQFF.

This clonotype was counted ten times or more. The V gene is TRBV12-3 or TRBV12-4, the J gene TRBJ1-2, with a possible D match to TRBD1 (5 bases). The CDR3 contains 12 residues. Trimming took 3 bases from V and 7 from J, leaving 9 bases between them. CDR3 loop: CASSLNRLGYTF. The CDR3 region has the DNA TGTGCCAGCAGTTTGAACAGGCTTGGCTACACCTTC.

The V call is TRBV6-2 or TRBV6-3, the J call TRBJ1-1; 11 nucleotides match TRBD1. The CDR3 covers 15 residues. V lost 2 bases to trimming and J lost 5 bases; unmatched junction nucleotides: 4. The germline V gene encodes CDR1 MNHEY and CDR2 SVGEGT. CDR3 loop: CASSYRDRGETEAFF. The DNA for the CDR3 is TGTGCCAGCAGTTACAGGGACAGGGGGGAAACTGAAGCTTTCTTT.

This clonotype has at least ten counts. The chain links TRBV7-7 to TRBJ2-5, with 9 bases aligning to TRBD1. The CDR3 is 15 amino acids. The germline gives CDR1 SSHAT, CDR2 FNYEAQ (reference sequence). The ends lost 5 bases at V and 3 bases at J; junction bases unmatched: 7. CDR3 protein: CASSRGQGLEETQYF. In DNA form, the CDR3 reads TGTGCCAGCAGCCGCGGACAGGGGTTGGAAGAGACCCAGTACTTC.